One TCR beta chain is described in this entry. These data are taken from a study of regulatory T cells in long-lasting Graves disease. The sample's time point: persistent/refractory GD, antithyroid drugs over 5 years with positive TRAb. PBMCs were the source of the RNA used for TCR sequencing. Arm-PCR with iRepertoire HTBI primers amplified the CDR3 regions for these TCR beta libraries. One entry per CDR3 protein results from TCRdb running MiXCR on the multiplex PCR reads. Seen here are approximately 470,000 distinct CDR3 sequences, around 20% observed once, and the top ten hold about 7.8%. Source: peripheral blood mononuclear cells (PBMCs), taken when the disease was refractory, from a patient treated with antithyroid drugs. This TCR was recovered from a female donor with Graves disease.

The CDR3: CSARAFVLAGDYEQYF. CDR3 in DNA: TGCAGTGCTAGAGCATTTGTACTAGCGGGAGACTACGAGCAGTACTTC. This chain joins TRBV20-1 and TRBJ2-7; 11 nucleotides agree with TRBD2. Unmatched junction bases numbered 8, after V lost 1 base and J lost 3 bases. The CDR3 extends over 16 amino acids. Germline V gene lookup returns CDR1 DFQATT and CDR2 SNEGSKA (reference sequence).